These 21 T cell receptor beta chains were all obtained from the same sample, sequenced in a study of blood T cells in healthy people across ages (dated by TCRdb to about 2015). Library preparation employed 5' RACE. Sequenced on an Illumina HiSeq 2500. A second PCR of about 7 to 12 cycles was run with a J-beta primer mix and a sample-barcoded 5' primer. TCRdb handled the public reads itself, with Q25 trimming in fastp and clone calling in MiXCR, and kept productive beta chains. Every distinct CDR3 protein forms one entry, paired with its most common genes and DNA. Recorded for this sample are about 570,000 distinct CDR3 sequences; 25% to 30% of them occurred a single time. The ten largest clones take up less than 20% of the sample. Sample: blood. Every receptor here comes from a woman aged 65 to 85 in good health.

This rearrangement joins TRBV19 to TRBJ2-5, with D perhaps TRBD2 (5 bases). V lost 2 bases and J lost 2, with 9 bases in between. Per the germline V gene, CDR1 is LNHDA and CDR2 is SQIVND (reference sequence). CDR3 length: 14 amino acids. The CDR3 protein is CASSIFSGQETQYF. The DNA for the CDR3 is TGTGCCAGTAGTATATTCAGCGGACAAGAGACCCAGTACTTC.

The chain is built from TRBV4-1 and TRBJ1-6; no definite D call. From germline, CDR1 is MGHRA and CDR2 YSYEKL. V lost 0 bases and J lost 14, with 8 bases in between. This CDR3 spans 12 amino acids. CDR3 DNA sequence: TGCGCCAGCAGCCAAGATTTCCTCACCCTCCACTTT. This gives the protein CASSQDFLTLHF.

Points on this clonotype: One end of the junction does not line up with germline, which may come from a read error. V usage is TRBV11-2 and J usage is TRBJ1-2, with 10 bases matching TRBD1. The CDR3 has 16 residues. Germline V gives CDR1 SGHAT, CDR2 FQNNGV. CDR3 sequence reads: CASRKGTGDSGYGYIF. The CDR3 nucleotides are TGTGCCAGCAGAAAAGGGACAGGGGATTCGGGCTATGGCTACATCTTC.

This clonotype has at least ten counts. The chain carries TRBV29-1 and TRBJ1-4, with 9 bases fitting TRBD1. CDR3 length: 15 residues. J gave up 1 base and V 5 bases, and 5 bases lay outside the gene matches. The V gene's germline CDR1 is SQVTM and CDR2 ANQGSEA. CDR3 in amino acids: CSVRMTGGTNEKLFF. The DNA for the CDR3 is TGCAGCGTTCGTATGACAGGGGGAACTAATGAAAAACTGTTTTTT. Based on the CDR3 plus reference TRBV29-1 and TRBJ1-4, the full variable domain is SAVISQKPSRDICQRGTSLTIQCQVDSQVTMMFWYRQQPGQSLTLIATANQGSEATYESGFVIDKFPISRPNLTFSTLTVSNMSPEDSSIYLCSVRMTGGTNEKLFFGSGTQLSVL.

The genes are TRBV30 and TRBJ1-2, with D unclear. Looked up from germline, CDR1 is GTSNPN and CDR2 is SVGIG (reference sequence). Trimming cost V 8 bases and J 3 bases, with 13 bases left between them. The CDR3 is 12 residues long. CDR3 nucleotides: TGTGCCGGGCCCCGGTTGGACTATGGCTACACCTTC. It translates to CAGPRLDYGYTF. Based on the CDR3 plus reference TRBV30 and TRBJ1-2, the full variable domain is SQTIHQWPATLVQPVGSPLSLECTVEGTSNPNLYWYRQAAGRGLQLLFYSVGIGQISSEVPQNLSASRPQDRQFILSSKKLLLSDSGFYLCAGPRLDYGYTFGSGTRLTVV.

The chain combines TRBV6-2 or TRBV6-3 with TRBJ2-1, with unresolved D. CDR1 and CDR2 (germline): MNHEY, SVGEGT. The CDR3 length is 15 residues. V was pared by 5 bases and J by 0 bases, with 11 bases between. CDR3 protein: CASSPSRSSYNEQFF. The CDR3 bases are TGTGCCAGCAGTCCCTCTAGAAGCTCCTACAATGAGCAGTTCTTC.

With respect to this clonotype: One end of the junction does not line up with germline, which may come from a read error. The J gene is TRBJ1-3, the V gene TRBV7-9; D gene ambiguous. In germline, CDR1 is SEHNR, CDR2 FQNEAQ (reference sequence). The CDR3 extends over 16 amino acids. The CDR3 region is CASSSLGPTVPPDRDF. The DNA for the CDR3 is TGTGCCAGCAGCTCTCTCGGGCCCACGGTTCCCCCGGACCGGGATTTT.

V is TRBV5-1 and J is TRBJ1-1; TRBD1 agrees at 8 bases. The germline CDR1 and CDR2 sequences are SGHRS and YFSETQ. This CDR3 comprises 15 residues. V lost 6 bases and J lost 4; bases outside the gene matches: 11. This CDR3 reads CASNPQGVRTTEAFF. The CDR3 nucleotides read TGCGCCAGCAATCCACAGGGGGTTAGGACCACTGAAGCTTTCTTT.

This clonotype was counted only a few times. This rearrangement joins TRBV6-5 to TRBJ2-6; TRBD2 is a possible D gene (6 bases). The CDR3 extends over 15 amino acids. Germline lookup yields CDR1 MNHEY and CDR2 SVGAGI. Trimming left V 4 bases short and J 1 base short, with 8 bases between. In nucleotides, the CDR3 is TGTGCCAGCAGTTTGGGGACTTCTGGGGCCAACGTCCTGACTTTC. Amino acid sequence: CASSLGTSGANVLTF.

There are a few counts of this clonotype. V gene TRBV20-1 combines with J gene TRBJ1-5; D is possibly TRBD1 (5 bases). The CDR3 is 15 residues long. V shed 5 bases and J shed 3 bases, with 17 bases lying between them. Germline CDR1 is DFQATT and CDR2 is SNEGSKA (reference sequence). The CDR3 DNA reads as TGCAGTGCTCAACCAGTGCGGGGGTCCAATCAGCCCCAGCATTTT. It is translated as CSAQPVRGSNQPQHF.

This chain links TRBV11-3 with TRBJ2-5, with 10 bases matching TRBD2. Germline CDR1 reads SGHNT; CDR2 reads YENEEA. This CDR3 is 14 amino acids long. The V gene end was trimmed by 8 bases and the J gene end by 5 bases; junction bases not matched to a gene: 8. CDR3 residues: CASSERGGWETQYF. CDR3 in DNA: TGTGCCAGCTCCGAGCGGGGGGGCTGGGAGACCCAGTACTTC. The variable domain in full, with the rest retrieved from reference TRBV11-3 and TRBJ2-5, is EAGVVQSPRYKIIEKKQPVAFWCNPISGHNTLYWYLQNLGQGPELLIRYENEEAVDDSQLPKDRFSAERLKGVDSTLKIQPAELGDSAVYLCASSERGGWETQYFGPGTRLLVL.

V gene TRBV20-1 combines with J gene TRBJ2-1; 8 nucleotides agree with TRBD2. From germline, CDR1 is DFQATT and CDR2 SNEGSKA (reference sequence). CDR3 size: 14 residues. J gave up 4 bases and V 5 bases, and 7 bases lay outside the gene matches. In DNA form, the CDR3 reads TGCAGTGCTTCCCGGGAGGGTCGGTACAATGAGCAGTTCTTC. This gives the protein CSASREGRYNEQFF.

This clonotype was seen more than once but under ten times. The CDR3 nucleotides are TGCGCCAGCAGCTTGGAACCAGGGGGGTACGAGCAGTACTTC. This sequence encodes CASSLEPGGYEQYF. This chain connects TRBV5-1 to TRBJ2-7; D possibly corresponds to TRBD1 (7 bases). Between the trimmed V and J ends, which lost 0 bases and 4 bases, there was a span of 11 bases. The CDR3 extends over 14 amino acids. CDR1 is SGHRS and CDR2 is YFSETQ in the germline V gene.

The CDR3 nucleotides read TGTGCCAGCACCAGACAGGGGATGAACACTGAAGCTTTCTTT. Translation: CASTRQGMNTEAFF. The chain joins TRBV7-9 to TRBJ1-1; 8 bases align to TRBD1. V dropped 7 bases and J dropped 0; count of bases not matched to a gene: 4. Germline V lookup: CDR1 SEHNR, CDR2 FQNEAQ (reference sequence). The CDR3 runs to 14 residues.

With respect to this clonotype: An end of the junction does not agree with germline; a read error may underlie this. The chain joins TRBV20-1 to TRBJ1-4; no firm D call. CDR1 DFQATT and CDR2 SNEGSKA come from the germline V gene (reference sequence). The CDR3 consists of 13 residues. The DNA of the CDR3 is TGCGGTGCGAGACCGGCAACTAATGAAAAACTGTTTTTT. It is translated as CGARPATNEKLFF.

This clonotype was seen a handful of times. V and J are TRBV7-2 and TRBJ2-4; TRBD2 agrees at 11 bases. The CDR3 runs 19 residues. V shed 4 bases, J shed 0 bases, and the junction held 11 bases outside the gene matches. Looked up from germline, CDR1 is SGHTA and CDR2 is FQGNSA. CDR3 loop: CASSSSPTSGALAKNIQYF. The CDR3 DNA reads as TGTGCCAGCAGCTCCTCGCCGACTAGCGGGGCCTTAGCCAAAAACATTCAGTACTTC.

The chain uses TRBV4-3 and TRBJ1-4, with D possibly being TRBD1 (5 bases). Trimming cost V 5 bases and J 8 bases, with 27 bases left between them. CDR1 and CDR2 from the germline V gene are LGHNA and YSLEER. The CDR3 extends over 18 amino acids. The CDR3 DNA is TGCGCCAGCAGCTCGATGGGCGGGGGGGACCTCAACAGGGAAAAACTGTTTTTT. Translation gives CASSSMGGGDLNREKLFF.

This clonotype has only a few counts. V usage is TRBV11-2 and J usage is TRBJ2-5; no definite D call. The J call may be incorrect, as the DNA end agrees better with TRBJ2-1. This CDR3 spans 14 amino acids. Germline V gene data show CDR1 as SGHAT and CDR2 as FQNNGV. The CDR3 bases are TGTGCCAGCAGCTTAGGGAAATATTACAATGAGCAGTTCTTC. Translating gives CASSLGKYYNEQFF.

The chain carries TRBV5-1 and TRBJ2-5; a possible D gene is TRBD1 (6 bases). The V and J ends lost 5 bases and 4 bases respectively, with 15 bases between them. The CDR3 is 14 residues long. Looked up from germline, CDR1 is SGHRS and CDR2 is YFSETQ. The CDR3 region has the DNA TGCGCCAGCAGAGGACAGCCCTCGGGAGAGACCCAGTACTTC. This sequence encodes CASRGQPSGETQYF.

V gene TRBV3-1 combines with J gene TRBJ2-1; TRBD2 agrees at 7 bases. The CDR3 has 16 amino acids. V lost 1 base and J lost 5; bases outside the gene matches: 8. Germline V CDR1 and CDR2: LGHDT, YNNKEL (reference sequence). CDR3 loop: CASSQAGSGPHNEQFF. The CDR3 DNA is TGTGCCAGCAGCCAAGCTGGTAGCGGGCCCCACAATGAGCAGTTCTTC.

This clonotype was recorded many times. The chain uses TRBV20-1 and TRBJ2-1; 8 nucleotides match TRBD1. Losses at the gene ends were 2 bases for V and 6 bases for J; bases not matched to a gene: 9. CDR1 is DFQATT and CDR2 is SNEGSKA in the germline V gene (reference sequence). The CDR3 contains 15 residues. The CDR3 coding sequence is TGCAGTGCTAGAAACCCCAGGGGGCCTGGCAATGAGCAGTTCTTC. Its protein product is CSARNPRGPGNEQFF.